This T cell receptor beta chain is drawn from a study of CD8 T cells in ankylosing spondylitis. The study's findings and limits: It appeared that ankylosing spondylitis blood was characterized by a TCR beta motif of several highly homologous variants.

This clonotype was recorded many times. Its antigen is not known. The CDR3 extends over 15 amino acids. The ends lost 0 bases at V and 6 bases at J; junction bases unmatched: 10. The germline CDR1 and CDR2 sequences are DFQATT and SNEGSKA (reference sequence). Each TCR beta library was made by quantitative 5'-RACE that incorporated molecular barcodes. MiXCR, applied by TCRdb to the 5' RACE reads, yields one record per CDR3 protein. The data contain around 180,000 distinct CDR3 sequences, around a sixth of them singletons. The rearrangement joins TRBV20-1 to TRBJ1-1; 7 positions agree with TRBD1. The material sequenced was blood, either unsorted or a sorted T cell fraction (not recorded which). The TCR comes from a male donor aged 10 to 35 with ankylosing spondylitis or in good health (not recorded which). For the CDR3, the DNA is TGCAGTGCTAGAGACCGTAACAGAGGGGGCTCTGAAGCTTTCTTT. Protein sequence: CSARDRNRGGSEAFF.